These T cell receptor beta chains were read from a single sample in a study of T cells in Graves' hyperthyroidism and ophthalmopathy. TCRdb re-analysed the multiplex PCR reads in MiXCR, keeping a single row per CDR3 protein. The sample records around 560,000 distinct CDR3 sequences, approximately 15% being singletons. The sample was blood. These receptor sequences come from a woman under 30 with Graves' hyperthyroidism. Both conserved end residues are part of each CDR3. The D gene is left open where the match is weak. Expanded clones get a size class; other rows say once, few or many, or leave the size out.

D gene,J gene,clone size,V gene,CDR3 length,CDR3 DNA,CDR3 protein
.,TRBJ1-1,many,TRBV5-1,15,TGCGCCAGCAGCCAGTCGACTGACACGAACACTGAAGCTTTCTTT,CASSQSTDTNTEAFF
TRBD2,TRBJ2-3,many,TRBV10-2,15,TGCGCCAGCAGTGATTTGGGGGGGTCCACAGATACGCAGTATTTT,CASSDLGGSTDTQYF
.,TRBJ2-7,few,TRBV19,15,TGTGCCAGTAGTATCCAACAGGGGAGGCCCTACGAGCAGTACTTC,CASSIQQGRPYEQYF
TRBD2,TRBJ2-3,.,TRBV20-1,19,TGCAGTGCTAGTTTGACAAGGACTAGGCCAACCTCTCCCACAGATACGCAGTATTTT,CSASLTRTRPTSPTDTQYF
.,TRBJ2-1,few,TRBV6-1,14,TGTGCCAGCAGTGAGGGGGACCCCCGCGGTGAGCAGTTCTTC,CASSEGDPRGEQFF
TRBD1,TRBJ1-1,.,TRBV28,20,TGTGCCAGCAGTCCACCGGACAGGGGGCACCCTACTAAGCCGTCCGCTGAAGCTTTCTTT,CASSPPDRGHPTKPSAEAFF
.,TRBJ1-4,few,TRBV6-2/TRBV6-3,16,TGTGCCAGCTCCCAAGGACGGAACCCCTCTCCCGGGAAACTGTTTTTT,CASSQGRNPSPGKLFF
.,TRBJ2-2,few,TRBV7-8,16,TGTGCCAGCAGCTTAATAGGGCTAGACCCCCCCGGGGAGCTGTTTTTT,CASSLIGLDPPGELFF
.,TRBJ2-2,many,TRBV2,17,TGTGCCAGCAGTGAAGCGGAACAGACTTCCAACACCGGGGAGCTGTTTTTT,CASSEAEQTSNTGELFF
TRBD2,TRBJ2-1,.,TRBV5-5,16,TGTGCCAGCAGTCAACGACTAGCGGGGGACTACAATGAGCAGTTCTTC,CASSQRLAGDYNEQFF
TRBD2,TRBJ2-1,.,TRBV27,16,TGTGCCAGCAGTCCCACCGAGCGGGGCTCCTACAATGAGCAGTTCTTC,CASSPTERGSYNEQFF
.,TRBJ2-1,.,TRBV9,15,TGTGCCAGCAGCGTAGAGGGGGGGGCGCGGAATGAGCAGTTCTTC,CASSVEGGARNEQFF
.,TRBJ2-4,medium-sized,TRBV13,17,TGTGCCAGCACCCGGGTCGTCGAGGGGTTAGGCAAAAACATTCAGTACTTC,CASTRVVEGLGKNIQYF
TRBD2,TRBJ2-1,few,TRBV5-1,17,TGCGCCAGCAGCTTTCGAATGGGACTAGCGGGGGGGGATGAGCAGTTCTTC,CASSFRMGLAGGDEQFF
.,TRBJ1-1,few,TRBV28,16,TGTGCCAGCAGTTTGTTTACGTTCGGGGTGAACACTGAAGCTTTCTTT,CASSLFTFGVNTEAFF
.,TRBJ2-1,few,TRBV6-1,15,TGTGCCAGCAGCCCCGGGACCCTCCCCTACAATGAGCAGTTCTTC,CASSPGTLPYNEQFF
TRBD2,TRBJ2-5,few,TRBV12-3/TRBV12-4,14,TGTGCCAGCAGAAGCAGCGGGGGCCAAGAGACCCAGTACTTC,CASRSSGGQETQYF
TRBD2,TRBJ2-1,many,TRBV12-3/TRBV12-4,14,TGTGCCAGCAGTCGGACTAGCGTATACAATGAGCAGTTCTTC,CASSRTSVYNEQFF
TRBD2,TRBJ2-1,many,TRBV12-5,19,TGTGCTAGTGGTTCCAAATACTTACCCGGGACTAGCGGTGGCAATGAGCAGTTCTTC,CASGSKYLPGTSGGNEQFF
TRBD2,TRBJ2-1,many,TRBV11-2,19,TGTGCCAGCAGCTTCCCCCGGGGGCTAGCGGGAGGGTTACACAATGAGCAGTTCTTC,CASSFPRGLAGGLHNEQFF
TRBD1,TRBJ2-7,many,TRBV19,15,TGTGCCAGTAGTAGTACCGGGACAGGACCCTACGAGCAGTACTTC,CASSSTGTGPYEQYF
.,TRBJ1-1,many,TRBV27,13,TGTGCCAGCAGTCAAGAGGCGAACACTGAAGCTTTCTTT,CASSQEANTEAFF
.,TRBJ1-4,many,TRBV24-1,13,TGTGCCACCAGTGATCCAGGGGATGAAAAACTGTTTTTT,CATSDPGDEKLFF
.,TRBJ2-1,.,TRBV10-1,16,TGCGCCAGCAGTGATCAGGGGTATCCTATCTACAATGAGCAGTTCTTC,CASSDQGYPIYNEQFF
.,TRBJ2-7,many,TRBV6-1,15,TGTGCCAGCAGTGAAGCGCCTAGTCTTTCCTACGAGCAGTACTTC,CASSEAPSLSYEQYF
TRBD1,TRBJ2-5,.,TRBV5-1,15,TGCGCCAGCAGCCTCCAGGGGGCTCACCAAGAGACCCAGTACTTC,CASSLQGAHQETQYF
.,TRBJ1-2,once,TRBV25-1,13,TGTGCCAGCAGTGAAACGGGGTTAGGCGGCTACACCTTC,CASSETGLGGYTF
.,TRBJ2-1,.,TRBV5-6,14,TGTGCCAGCAGCTTACGCGGGACCTACAATGAGCAGTTCTTC,CASSLRGTYNEQFF
.,TRBJ1-1,few,TRBV7-9,14,TGTGCCGTACCTGCGCGGAGAATGAACACTGAAGCTTTCTTT,CAVPARRMNTEAFF
.,TRBJ1-6,.,TRBV30,17,TGTGCCTGGAGTGGCCGTGAGAGGGGTTCCTATAATTCACCCCTCCACTTT,CAWSGRERGSYNSPLHF
TRBD2,TRBJ2-5,few,TRBV5-6,12,TGTGCCAGCAGAACGGGACTAGCGGACGAGTACTTC,CASRTGLADEYF
TRBD1,TRBJ2-7,few,TRBV7-9,15,TGTGCCAGCAGCTGGGGGCAGGGGGAGTTCTACGAGCAGTACTTC,CASSWGQGEFYEQYF
.,TRBJ2-7,many,TRBV28,14,TGTGCCAGCAGTTTAGGAGAGTTCCACTACGAGCAGTACTTC,CASSLGEFHYEQYF
.,TRBJ1-2,many,TRBV19,17,TGTGCCAGTAGTATAGATAGAGGAGGGAGCGGTAACTATGGCTACACCTTC,CASSIDRGGSGNYGYTF
TRBD2,TRBJ2-7,many,TRBV7-2,16,TGTGCCAGCAGCTTCGCCCCCGGGACTACCTCCTACGAGCAGTACTTC,CASSFAPGTTSYEQYF
.,TRBJ2-3,few,TRBV20-1,15,TGCAGTGCTAGAGATCTCAGGGGAGGGACAGATACGCAGTATTTT,CSARDLRGGTDTQYF
.,TRBJ2-1,many,TRBV6-1,15,TGTGCCAGCAGTGACCTACCCCAAGGGGGCAATGAGCAGTTCTTC,CASSDLPQGGNEQFF
TRBD2,TRBJ2-7,few,TRBV25-1,14,TGTGCCAGCAGTGAGCCTAGCGGGTCCGACGAGCAGTACTTC,CASSEPSGSDEQYF
.,TRBJ2-2,many,TRBV5-1,17,TGCGCCAGCAGCTTGGTTTGGGACACCACGAACACCGGGGAGCTGTTTTTT,CASSLVWDTTNTGELFF
.,TRBJ2-2,.,TRBV9,16,TGTGCCAGCAGCGTCACACCGCGGGGCCAGACCGGGGAGCTGTTTTTT,CASSVTPRGQTGELFF
TRBD1,TRBJ1-3,.,TRBV9,18,TGTGCCAGCAGCGTAGAGGGAGTCACAGGGGAAGGCGGAAACACCATATATTTT,CASSVEGVTGEGGNTIYF
TRBD1,TRBJ2-1,many,TRBV11-1,15,TGTGCCAGCAGCTTTGGGACAGGTTCCCACAATGAGCAGTTCTTC,CASSFGTGSHNEQFF
TRBD2,TRBJ2-2,many,TRBV6-2/TRBV6-3,13,TGTGCCAGCAGGCAGCGGGGGAACGGGGAGCTGTTTTTT,CASRQRGNGELFF
.,TRBJ1-1,.,TRBV5-1,13,TGCGCCAGCAGACATCAGGGTAGCACTGAAGGTTTCTTT,CASRHQGSTEGFF
.,TRBJ1-1,.,TRBV10-2,14,TGCGCCAGCAGGGGGGGGGCGTTGGTCACTGAAGCTTTCTTT,CASRGGALVTEAFF
.,TRBJ1-1,many,TRBV6-1,14,TGTGCCAGCAGTTACTTCGGGAAGAACACTGAAGCTTTCTTT,CASSYFGKNTEAFF
.,TRBJ1-6,.,TRBV27,15,TGTGCCAGCAGTTTTAGGGCGCCCGATAATTCACCCCTCCACTTT,CASSFRAPDNSPLHF
TRBD2,TRBJ2-1,.,TRBV20-1,13,TGCAGTGCTAGTCTCGGGGGGGGCGTTGAGCAGTTCTTC,CSASLGGGVEQFF
TRBD2,TRBJ2-3,many,TRBV20-1,14,TGCAGTGCTTCGACTAGCGGGATTTCAGATACGCAGTATTTT,CSASTSGISDTQYF
TRBD2,TRBJ2-1,.,TRBV5-1,15,TGCGCCAGCAGCCATGGAGCTAGCGGAGACAATGAGCAGTTCTTC,CASSHGASGDNEQFF
.,TRBJ2-7,few,TRBV29-1,14,TGCAGCGTTTCCTATCGACAGGGAGGCTACGAGCAGTACTTC,CSVSYRQGGYEQYF
TRBD2,TRBJ2-1,many,TRBV6-1,17,TGTGCCAGCAGTGCTGGCCAACGGGAGGTCTCCTACAATGAGCAGTTCTTC,CASSAGQREVSYNEQFF
.,TRBJ2-7,few,TRBV6-1,14,TGTGCCAGCAGAAGTTCCCAGAGTTCCTACGAGCAGTACTTC,CASRSSQSSYEQYF
TRBD2,TRBJ2-5,.,TRBV12-5,15,TGTGCTAGTGGTTCCACTAGCGGGTCAGGGGAGACCCAGTACTTC,CASGSTSGSGETQYF